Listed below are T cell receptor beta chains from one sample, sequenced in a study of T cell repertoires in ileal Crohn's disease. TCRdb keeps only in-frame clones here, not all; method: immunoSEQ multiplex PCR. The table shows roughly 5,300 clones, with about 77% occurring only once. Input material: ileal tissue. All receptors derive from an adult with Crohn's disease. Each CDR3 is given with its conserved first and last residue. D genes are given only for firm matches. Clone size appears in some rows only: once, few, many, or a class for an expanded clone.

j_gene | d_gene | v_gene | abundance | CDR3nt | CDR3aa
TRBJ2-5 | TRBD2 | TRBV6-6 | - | TGTGCCAGCAAAGGAGCGGGGGTTGAGACCCAGTACTTC | CASKGAGVETQYF
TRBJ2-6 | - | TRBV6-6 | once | TGTGCCAGCATTCCCAGGCTTTCTGGGGCCAACGTCCTGACTTTC | CASIPRLSGANVLTF
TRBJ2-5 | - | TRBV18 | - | TGTGCCAGCTCACCCCTAGGAGAGACCCAGTACTTC | CASSPLGETQYF
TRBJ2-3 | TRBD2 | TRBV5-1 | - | TGCGCCAGCAGCTTGGCTCTGCGGGGGAATACAGATACGCAGTATTTT | CASSLALRGNTDTQYF
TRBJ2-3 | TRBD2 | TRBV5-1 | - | TGCGCCAGCAGCTTGGCTAGCGGATCAAATACAGATACGCAGTATTTT | CASSLASGSNTDTQYF
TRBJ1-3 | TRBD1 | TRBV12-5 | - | TGTGCTAGTGGTTCACAGGGGGCTGGATCTGGAAACACCATATATTTT | CASGSQGAGSGNTIYF
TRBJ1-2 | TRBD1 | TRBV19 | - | TGTGCCAGTAGTATAGGACGGGGTTTCGACAGGGCCTATGGCTACACCTTC | CASSIGRGFDRAYGYTF
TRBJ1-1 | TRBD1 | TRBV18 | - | TGTGCCAGCTCACCTTACAGGGGGCAGAACACTGAAGCTTTCTTT | CASSPYRGQNTEAFF
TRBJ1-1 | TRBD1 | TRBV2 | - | TGTGCCAGCAGTAACCGGGACAGGGCGATTGAAGCTTTCTTT | CASSNRDRAIEAFF
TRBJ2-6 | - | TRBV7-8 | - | TGTGCCAGCAGCCTCGGTTTTAAGAGCTCTGGGGCCAACGTCCTGACTTTC | CASSLGFKSSGANVLTF
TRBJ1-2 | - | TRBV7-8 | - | TGTGCCAGCAGCTTAGGATTTACCGGTAGCTATGGCTACACCTTC | CASSLGFTGSYGYTF
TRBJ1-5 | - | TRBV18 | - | TGTGCCAGCTCACCGGGGGAACAGCGATATCAGCCCCAGCATTTT | CASSPGEQRYQPQHF
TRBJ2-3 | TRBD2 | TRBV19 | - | TGTGCCAGTAGTAGTGCGGCGTTAGCGGGGGGGCGGACAGATACGCAGTATTTT | CASSSAALAGGRTDTQYF
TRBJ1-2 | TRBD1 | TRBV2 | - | TGTGCCAGCAGTGACTACCAGGCAGGGGGCAACTATGGCTACACCTTC | CASSDYQAGGNYGYTF
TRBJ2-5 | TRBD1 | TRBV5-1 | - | TGCGCCAGCAGATTGACAGGGGGCGTGGTAGAGACCCAGTACTTC | CASRLTGGVVETQYF